This entry is about one T cell receptor (beta chain). Sequenced by immunoSEQ multiplex PCR; TCRdb stores in-frame clones only, minus some. The data show 550,000 to 800,000 clones, with around 91% seen just once and 34% held by the top ten. The sample originates from a study of shared clonotypes between healthy human individuals. The clonotype was recovered from a man between 18 and 29 years old in good health. Some clones in this sample may be carry-over from other donors' samples. Sequencing was carried out using memory CD8+ T cells from PBMCs. The subset is: CD45RO+ cells pooled with CCR7-negative TemRA cells.

This CDR3 reads CASSGPTFEAFF. CDR3 sequence (DNA): TGTGCCAGCAGCGGACCAACTTTTGAAGCTTTCTTT. The rearrangement uses TRBV9 and TRBJ1-1; no firm D call. With 3 bases removed from V and 7 bases from J, the gap between germline ends came to 10 bases. This CDR3 is built from 12 residues. The germline V gene has CDR1 SGDLS and CDR2 YYNGEE.